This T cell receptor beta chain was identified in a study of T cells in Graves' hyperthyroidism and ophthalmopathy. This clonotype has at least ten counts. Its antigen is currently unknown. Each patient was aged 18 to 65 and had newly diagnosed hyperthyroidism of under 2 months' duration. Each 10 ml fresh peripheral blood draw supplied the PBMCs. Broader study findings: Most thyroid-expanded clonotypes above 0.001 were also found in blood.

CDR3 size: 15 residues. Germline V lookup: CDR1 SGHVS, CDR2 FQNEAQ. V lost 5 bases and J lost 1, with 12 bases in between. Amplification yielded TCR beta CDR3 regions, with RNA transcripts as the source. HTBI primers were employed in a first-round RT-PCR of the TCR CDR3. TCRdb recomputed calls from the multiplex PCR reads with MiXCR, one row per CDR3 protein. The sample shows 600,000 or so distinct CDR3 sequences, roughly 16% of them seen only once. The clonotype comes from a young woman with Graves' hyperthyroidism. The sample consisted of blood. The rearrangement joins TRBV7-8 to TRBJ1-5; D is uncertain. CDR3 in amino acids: CASSKDGVSNQPQHF. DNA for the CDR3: TGTGCCAGCAGCAAGGACGGTGTAAGCAATCAGCCCCAGCATTTT.